This entry is about one T cell receptor (beta chain). The antigen is not known. V lost 0 bases to trimming and J lost 1 base, with 9 bases between them. CDR1 is SGHVS, CDR2 FNYEAQ, per germline. The CDR3 totals 15 residues. These data come from a study of cytomegalovirus exposure and HLA in healthy donors. Points from the study as a whole: The authors enumerated some 170 TCR beta chains as linked to cytomegalovirus.

PCR primers comprised 60 Vbeta and 13 Jbeta primers. Profiling relied on immunoSEQ multiplex PCR, and the TCRdb table lists in-frame clones only, not all of them. The profile shows roughly 180,000 clones, 80% of them singletons. Sequencing was carried out using PBMCs. V is TRBV7-6 and J is TRBJ1-1; D is perhaps TRBD1 (5 bases). The receptor was derived from a man aged 25-40 years in good health and CMV-seronegative. The CDR3 spells CASSLAPGSNTEAFF. CDR3 DNA: TGTGCCAGCAGCTTAGCGCCAGGGTCGAACACTGAAGCTTTCTTT.